The 15 T cell receptor beta chains below come from one sample, sequenced in a study of identical twins. TCRdb analysed the 5' RACE reads with MiXCR anew, one entry per CDR3 protein. The data show under 450,000 distinct CDR3 sequences, with roughly 18% seen just once and approximately 12% held by the top ten. The source material was naive T cells sorted from blood. The source of these receptors is a man aged 50-60 years in good health.

The chain uses TRBV18 and TRBJ2-2; the D is unclear. The V and J ends lost 2 bases and 1 base respectively, with 8 bases between them. The V gene's germline CDR1 is KGHSH and CDR2 LQKENI. The CDR3 length is 15 residues. CDR3 nucleotide sequence: TGTGCCAGCTCACCAGTAGGCGGGAACACCGGGGAGCTGTTTTTT. It yields the protein CASSPVGGNTGELFF.

This clonotype was counted between two and nine times. The rearrangement uses TRBV7-9 and TRBJ2-3; TRBD1 matches at 7 bases. CDR3 length: 14 residues. With V trimmed by 11 bases and J by 5 bases, 13 bases remained unmatched. Germline V lookup: CDR1 SEHNR, CDR2 FQNEAQ (reference sequence). The CDR3 spells CAGQGGGFIDTQYF. The CDR3 DNA is TGTGCCGGTCAAGGGGGCGGCTTCATAGATACGCAGTATTTT.

This clonotype was observed a few times. The chain couples TRBV2 to TRBJ1-6; D is possibly TRBD1 (6 bases). The CDR3 is 14 amino acids. The V gene's germline CDR1 is SNHLY and CDR2 FYNNEI. Trimming stripped 7 bases from V and 4 bases from J, with 11 bases between. CDR3 coding DNA: TGTGCCAGCAAGCGGGACACTTATAATTCACCCCTCCACTTT. Its translation: CASKRDTYNSPLHF.

The V and J genes are TRBV9 and TRBJ2-3; TRBD2 matches at 12 bases. Trimming cost V 0 bases and J 1 base; bases outside gene matches: 0. Germline V gene data show CDR1 as SGDLS and CDR2 as YYNGEE. The CDR3 length is 16 residues. CDR3 sequence reads: CASSVGTSGGTDTQYF. CDR3 coding DNA: TGTGCCAGCAGCGTAGGGACTAGCGGGGGCACAGATACGCAGTATTTT.

This clonotype was seen a handful of times. The chain links TRBV7-2 to TRBJ2-2; 7 nucleotides agree with TRBD1. CDR3 length equals 16 residues. Germline CDR1 reads SGHTA; CDR2 reads FQGNSA. The V segment lost 1 base and the J segment 5 bases; nucleotides outside the gene matches: 7. The CDR3 protein is CASSLGTGFRTGELFF. The DNA for the CDR3 is TGTGCCAGCAGCTTAGGGACAGGCTTTAGGACCGGGGAGCTGTTTTTT.

This clonotype was counted a few times. The CDR3: CSATKGPLEGETQYF. The CDR3 nucleotides are TGCAGTGCGACAAAGGGCCCTCTGGAAGGAGAGACCCAGTACTTC. V is TRBV20-1 and J is TRBJ2-5; D remains ambiguous. This CDR3 contains 15 residues. V lost 6 bases and J lost 4, with 21 bases in between. Germline V gives CDR1 DFQATT, CDR2 SNEGSKA (reference sequence).

At least ten counts were recorded for this clonotype. The chain joins TRBV5-1 to TRBJ2-2, with 14 nucleotides matching TRBD2. The CDR3 length is 19 residues. The V and J ends lost 3 bases and 2 bases, in that order; junction bases with no gene match: 9. From germline, CDR1 is SGHRS and CDR2 YFSETQ. CDR3 sequence (DNA): TGCGCCAGCAGCTATGACGGGACTAGCGGGAGAGCTAACACCGGGGAGCTGTTTTTT. This encodes CASSYDGTSGRANTGELFF.

The chain combines TRBV6-2 or TRBV6-3 with TRBJ2-7; D is possibly TRBD2 (6 bases). Germline assignment: CDR1 MNHEY and CDR2 SVGEGT. Between the trimmed V and J ends, which lost 2 bases and 2 bases, there was a span of 13 bases. The CDR3 contains 15 residues. The CDR3 DNA reads TGTGCCAGCAGTTACATCCGGGGGTCAACCTACGAGCAGTACTTC. It codes for CASSYIRGSTYEQYF.

This clonotype was counted a few times. The rearrangement uses TRBV29-1 and TRBJ2-5; weak D call: TRBD2 (5 bases). The CDR3 is 19 amino acids. The V gene's germline CDR1 is SQVTM and CDR2 ANQGSEA. V was pared by 0 bases and J by 1 base, with 24 bases between. The CDR3 protein is CSVEDLGEGNYFFQETQYF. The CDR3, as DNA: TGCAGCGTTGAAGATCTAGGCGAGGGTAACTACTTTTTCCAAGAGACCCAGTACTTC.

This clonotype occurred many times. The gene calls are TRBV20-1 and TRBJ2-1; D may be TRBD1 or TRBD2 (8 bases each). V was pared by 7 bases and J by 4 bases, with 20 bases between. The germline gives CDR1 DFQATT, CDR2 SNEGSKA (reference sequence). The CDR3 spans 15 residues. In nucleotides, the CDR3 is TGCAGTGGCAGGGGGCAAAGCGGGAGATACAATGAGCAGTTCTTC. It yields the protein CSGRGQSGRYNEQFF.

The chain recombines TRBV29-1 with TRBJ1-2; D gene uncertain. Trimming shortened V by 6 bases and J by 2 bases, and 10 bases separated the two germline ends. The CDR3 length is 12 residues. From germline, CDR1 is SQVTM and CDR2 ANQGSEA. The CDR3 loop is CSVYSDNYGYTF. The CDR3 DNA is TGCAGCGTATATTCGGACAACTATGGCTACACCTTC.

CDR3 protein: CASRGRTGVTEAFF. CDR3 bases: TGTGCCAGCAGGGGGAGGACAGGGGTTACTGAAGCTTTCTTT. The V call is TRBV27, the J call TRBJ1-1; 9 bases are a match to TRBD1. The V and J ends lost 6 bases and 5 bases, in that order; junction bases with no gene match: 7. Germline assignment: CDR1 MNHEY and CDR2 SMNVEV (reference sequence). CDR3 length equals 14 residues.

This clonotype was seen a few times. This chain joins TRBV7-9 and TRBJ2-7; D perhaps matches TRBD2 (5 bases). Germline V gives CDR1 SEHNR, CDR2 FQNEAQ (reference sequence). CDR3 size: 14 residues. Trimming cost V 2 bases and J 2 bases, with 10 bases left between them. CDR3: CASSLSPGAYEQYF. As DNA, the CDR3 is TGTGCCAGCAGCTTATCCCCCGGGGCCTACGAGCAGTACTTC.

This clonotype came up a few times. V is TRBV7-2 and J is TRBJ2-1, with D unresolved. Germline-derived CDR1 and CDR2 are SGHTA and FQGNSA. The CDR3 contains 14 residues. Trimming shortened V by 3 bases and J by 9 bases, and 15 bases separated the two germline ends. For the CDR3, the DNA is TGTGCCAGCAGCTTTTACCGACGTGACGGTGAGCAGTTCTTC. This sequence encodes CASSFYRRDGEQFF.

This clonotype was recorded many times. The chain recombines TRBV10-3 with TRBJ2-3; TRBD2 matches at 10 bases. CDR1 and CDR2 from the germline V gene are ENHRY and SYGVKD. The CDR3 runs 19 residues. V lost 0 bases, J lost 1 base, and 10 bases stayed unmatched. The CDR3 DNA reads TGTGCCATCAGTGAGTCCCCAAGCGGGGGGGCCGCGGGCACAGATACGCAGTATTTT. Translating gives CAISESPSGGAAGTDTQYF.